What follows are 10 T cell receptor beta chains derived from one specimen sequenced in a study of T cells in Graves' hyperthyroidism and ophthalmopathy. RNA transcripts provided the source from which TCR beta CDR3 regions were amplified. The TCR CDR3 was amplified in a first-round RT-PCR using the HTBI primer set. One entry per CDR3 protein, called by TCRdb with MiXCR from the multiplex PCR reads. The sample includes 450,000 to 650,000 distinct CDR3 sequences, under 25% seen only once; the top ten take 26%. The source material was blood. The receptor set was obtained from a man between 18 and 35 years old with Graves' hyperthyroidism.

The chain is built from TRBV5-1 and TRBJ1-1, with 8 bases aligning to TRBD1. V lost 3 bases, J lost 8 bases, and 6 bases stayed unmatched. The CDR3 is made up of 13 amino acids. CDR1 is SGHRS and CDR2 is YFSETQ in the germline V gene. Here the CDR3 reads CASSSQGGSEAFF. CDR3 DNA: TGCGCCAGCAGCTCACAGGGGGGGTCCGAAGCTTTCTTT.

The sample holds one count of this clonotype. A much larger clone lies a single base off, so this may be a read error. The CDR3 is CASGGMLETKYF. The DNA for the CDR3 is TGTGCTAGCGGGGGGATGTTGGAGACCAAGTACTTC. The genes are TRBV11-3 and TRBJ2-5; TRBD2 matches at 10 bases. CDR1 is SGHNT, CDR2 YENEEA, per germline. The CDR3 is made up of 12 amino acids. The complete variable domain, with remaining parts taken from reference TRBV11-3 and TRBJ2-5, reads EAGVVQSPRYKIIEKKQPVAFWCNPISGHNTLYWYLQNLGQGPELLIRYENEEAVDDSQLPKDRFSAERLKGVDSTLKIQPAELGDSAVYLCASGGMLETKYFGPGTRLLVL.

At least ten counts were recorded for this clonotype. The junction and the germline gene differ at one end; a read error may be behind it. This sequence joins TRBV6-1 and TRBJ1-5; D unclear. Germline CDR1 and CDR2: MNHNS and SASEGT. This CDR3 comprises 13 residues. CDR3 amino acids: CASSPGSHQPQHF. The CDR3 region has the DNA TGTGCCAGCAGTCCAGGTAGCCATCAGCCCCAGCATTTT.

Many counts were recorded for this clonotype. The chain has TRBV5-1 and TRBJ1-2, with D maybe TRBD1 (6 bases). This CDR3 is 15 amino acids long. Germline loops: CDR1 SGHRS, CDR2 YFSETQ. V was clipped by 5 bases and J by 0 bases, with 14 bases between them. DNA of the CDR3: TGCGCCAGCAGGCGGGACACCCAACCTAACTATGGCTACACCTTC. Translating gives CASRRDTQPNYGYTF.

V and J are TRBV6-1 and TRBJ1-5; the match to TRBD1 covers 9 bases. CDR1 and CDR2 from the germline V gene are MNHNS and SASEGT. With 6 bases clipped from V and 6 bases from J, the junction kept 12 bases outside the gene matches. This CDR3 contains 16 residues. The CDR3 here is CASRSSDRGLVQPQHF. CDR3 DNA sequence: TGTGCCAGCAGATCATCGGACAGGGGACTTGTTCAGCCCCAGCATTTT.

CDR3 sequence (DNA): TGTGCCAGCAGCCCCTCGGGGAGGCGGGGTCTGGGCACTGAAGCTTTCTTT. This codes for CASSPSGRRGLGTEAFF. The rearrangement joins TRBV11-2 to TRBJ1-1; D is unclear. The V gene's germline CDR1 is SGHAT and CDR2 FQNNGV. This CDR3 has 17 amino acids. V was shortened by 5 bases and J by 4 bases, with 23 bases between the two germline ends.

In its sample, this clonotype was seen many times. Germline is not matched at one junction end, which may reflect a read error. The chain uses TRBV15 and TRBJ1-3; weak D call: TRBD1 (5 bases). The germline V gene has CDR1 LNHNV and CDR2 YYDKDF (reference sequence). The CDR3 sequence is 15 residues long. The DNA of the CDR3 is TGTGCCACCAGCAGAGATCTGGGTCCAGGGAACACCACATATTTT. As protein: CATSRDLGPGNTTYF.

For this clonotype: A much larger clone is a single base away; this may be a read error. CDR3 protein: CASSSELEACF. In DNA form, the CDR3 reads TGTGCCAGCAGCTCTGAGTTAGAAGCTTGCTTT. The chain is built from TRBV13 and TRBJ1-1; D not certain. CDR3 size: 11 residues. Germline-derived CDR1 and CDR2 are PRHDT and FYEKMQ (reference sequence).

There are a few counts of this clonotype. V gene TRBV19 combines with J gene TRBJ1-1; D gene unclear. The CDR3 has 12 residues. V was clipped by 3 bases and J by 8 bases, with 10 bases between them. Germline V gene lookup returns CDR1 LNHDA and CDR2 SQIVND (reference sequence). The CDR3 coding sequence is TGTGCCAGTAGTATTGATGGCAGGGAAGCTTTCTTT. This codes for CASSIDGREAFF.

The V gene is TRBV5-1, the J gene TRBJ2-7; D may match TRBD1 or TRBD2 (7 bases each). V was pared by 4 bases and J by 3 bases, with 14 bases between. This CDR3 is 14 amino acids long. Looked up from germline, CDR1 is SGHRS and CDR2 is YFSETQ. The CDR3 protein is CASSRGDSNYEQYF. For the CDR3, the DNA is TGCGCCAGCAGCCGGGGGGACAGCAACTACGAGCAGTACTTC. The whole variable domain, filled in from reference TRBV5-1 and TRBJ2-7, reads KAGVTQTPRYLIKTRGQQVTLSCSPISGHRSVSWYQQTPGQGLQFLFEYFSETQRNKGNFPGRFSGRQFSNSRSEMNVSTLELGDSALYLCASSRGDSNYEQYFGPGTRLTVT.